The clone carrying this T cell receptor beta chain was counted at least ten times. The authors took PBMCs from 8.5 to 10 ml fresh peripheral blood. The CDR3 regions of TCR beta were amplified from RNA transcripts. A set of HTBI primers served as the primers for a first-round RT-PCR of the TCR CDR3. TCRdb itself ran the multiplex PCR reads through MiXCR, one entry per CDR3 protein. This table holds around 350,000 distinct CDR3 sequences, roughly an eighth found once. These data come from a study of T cells in Graves' hyperthyroidism and ophthalmopathy. From germline, CDR1 is MNHEY and CDR2 SVGEGT. V gave up 4 bases and J gave up 4 bases, with 13 bases separating them. The CDR3 covers 14 residues.

The chain has TRBV6-2 or TRBV6-3 and TRBJ2-5; D is perhaps TRBD2 (5 bases). The sample was blood. The receptor's source is a woman between 18 and 29 years old with Graves' hyperthyroidism. For the CDR3, the DNA is TGTGCCAGCAGTTCAAGGCCTGAGGGAGAGACCCAGTACTTC. It specifies CASSSRPEGETQYF.